These T cell receptor beta chains were read from a single sample in a study of cytomegalovirus exposure and HLA in healthy donors. Data came from immunoSEQ multiplex PCR; TCRdb stores just in-frame clones and leaves some out. The sample has approximately 70,000 clones, roughly four fifths seen once. Sequencing used PBMCs. The receptors here all came from a man aged 45-60 years in good health and CMV-seronegative. CDR3s include the opening cysteine and the closing phenylalanine or tryptophan. D genes are given only for firm matches. Size is omitted from some rows. Given values are once, few, many or a class for expanded clones.

clone_size: -
v_call: TRBV5-1
j_call: TRBJ1-1
d_call: -
cdr3_aa: CASSPDPGQLNTEAFF
cdr3_nt: TGCGCCAGCAGCCCCGACCCTGGACAGCTGAACACTGAAGCTTTCTTT

clone_size: -
v_call: TRBV30
j_call: TRBJ1-2
d_call: TRBD1
cdr3_aa: CAWSRDRPYGYTF
cdr3_nt: TGTGCCTGGAGTCGGGACAGACCCTATGGCTACACCTTC

clone_size: -
v_call: TRBV11-2
j_call: TRBJ1-5
d_call: -
cdr3_aa: CASSLAGASNQPQHF
cdr3_nt: TGTGCCAGCAGCTTGGCAGGGGCTAGCAATCAGCCCCAGCATTTT

clone_size: -
v_call: TRBV4-1
j_call: TRBJ2-7
d_call: TRBD2
cdr3_aa: CASSQDWSGLADIFYEQYF
cdr3_nt: TGCGCCAGCAGCCAAGATTGGTCGGGACTAGCGGATATTTTCTACGAGCAGTACTTC

clone_size: -
v_call: TRBV5-1
j_call: TRBJ2-5
d_call: TRBD1
cdr3_aa: CASSLFGQGASRETQYF
cdr3_nt: TGCGCCAGCAGCTTGTTCGGACAGGGGGCCTCCAGAGAGACCCAGTACTTC

clone_size: -
v_call: TRBV19
j_call: TRBJ1-2
d_call: TRBD1
cdr3_aa: CASNGQGAFGGYTF
cdr3_nt: TGTGCCAGTAATGGCCAGGGGGCGTTCGGTGGCTACACCTTC

clone_size: -
v_call: TRBV7-3
j_call: TRBJ2-5
d_call: -
cdr3_aa: CASSLKPMGGSQETQYF
cdr3_nt: TGTGCCAGCAGCCTCAAACCCATGGGGGGAAGCCAAGAGACCCAGTACTTC

clone_size: -
v_call: TRBV6-1
j_call: TRBJ1-1
d_call: -
cdr3_aa: CASSLIVNTEAFF
cdr3_nt: TGTGCCAGCAGTTTAATAGTGAACACTGAAGCTTTCTTT

clone_size: -
v_call: TRBV2
j_call: TRBJ2-1
d_call: TRBD2
cdr3_aa: CASSDTGTSGLSSYNEQFF
cdr3_nt: TGTGCCAGCAGTGATACCGGGACTAGCGGATTGAGCTCCTACAATGAGCAGTTCTTC

clone_size: -
v_call: TRBV7-9
j_call: TRBJ2-5
d_call: TRBD1
cdr3_aa: CASSSSKQGAGETQYF
cdr3_nt: TGTGCCAGCAGCTCCTCGAAACAGGGGGCTGGAGAGACCCAGTACTTC

clone_size: -
v_call: TRBV2
j_call: TRBJ1-6
d_call: TRBD1
cdr3_aa: CASRFSGTGDNSPLHF
cdr3_nt: TGTGCCAGCAGGTTTTCCGGGACAGGGGACAATTCACCCCTCCACTTT

clone_size: -
v_call: TRBV5-1
j_call: TRBJ2-2
d_call: TRBD1
cdr3_aa: CASSLSFTRQGYTGELFF
cdr3_nt: TGCGCCAGCAGCTTATCATTCACGAGACAGGGGTACACCGGGGAGCTGTTTTTT

clone_size: -
v_call: TRBV25-1
j_call: TRBJ2-7
d_call: -
cdr3_aa: CASRTDPPYEQYF
cdr3_nt: TGTGCCAGCAGAACAGACCCGCCCTACGAGCAGTACTTC

clone_size: -
v_call: TRBV28
j_call: TRBJ2-7
d_call: TRBD2
cdr3_aa: CASSLRGGSYEQYF
cdr3_nt: TGTGCCAGCAGTTTAAGGGGAGGGAGCTACGAGCAGTACTTC

clone_size: once
v_call: TRBV5-4
j_call: TRBJ1-6
d_call: TRBD1
cdr3_aa: CASSLLDRGNSPLHF
cdr3_nt: TGTGCCAGCAGCTTGTTAGACAGGGGTAATTCACCCCTCCACTTT

clone_size: -
v_call: TRBV5-1
j_call: TRBJ1-5
d_call: TRBD1
cdr3_aa: CASSTGQPNQPQHF
cdr3_nt: TGCGCCAGCAGCACGGGACAGCCCAATCAGCCCCAGCATTTT

clone_size: few
v_call: TRBV30
j_call: TRBJ1-6
d_call: TRBD1
cdr3_aa: CAWSKTGASPLHF
cdr3_nt: TGTGCCTGGAGTAAAACAGGGGCATCACCCCTCCACTTT